These 11 T cell receptor beta chains originate from one sample sequenced in a study of shared clonotypes between healthy human individuals. Here immunoSEQ multiplex PCR was the method, and the copy in TCRdb shows in-frame clones only, minus some. The table has about 640,000 clones, roughly 70% seen once. Sequencing input: memory CD4+ T cells sorted from blood. Described subset: CD45RA-negative fraction. These receptors originate from a woman aged 25 to 39 in good health.

This clone was seen a few times. This rearrangement joins TRBV15 to TRBJ2-7; 12 bases are shared with TRBD2. J lost 5 bases, V lost 1 base, and 3 bases had no gene match. Germline-derived CDR1 and CDR2 are LNHNV and YYDKDF (reference sequence). There are 15 residues in the CDR3. CDR3 nucleotide sequence: TGTGCCACCAGCAGAGGGACTAGCGGGAAGCACGAGCAGTACTTC. Its protein is CATSRGTSGKHEQYF.

This chain joins TRBV19 and TRBJ2-7; 14 nucleotides align to TRBD2. CDR1 and CDR2 from the germline V gene are LNHDA and SQIVND (reference sequence). Unmatched junction bases numbered 13, after V lost 2 bases and J lost 1 base. This CDR3 region has 20 residues. CDR3 sequence: CASSISPSTSGRAWSYEQYF. The CDR3, as DNA: TGTGCCAGTAGTATAAGTCCCTCGACTAGCGGGAGGGCCTGGTCCTACGAGCAGTACTTC.

The rearrangement links TRBV10-1 to TRBJ2-2, with a tentative D call TRBD2 (5 bases). V gave up 2 bases and J gave up 6 bases, with 7 bases separating them. CDR1 WNHNN and CDR2 SYGVQD come from the germline V gene (reference sequence). This CDR3 contains 13 residues. In DNA form, the CDR3 reads TGCGCCAGCAGTGAGATACTAGCCGGGGAGCTGTTTTTT. It yields the protein CASSEILAGELFF.

The sample holds a few counts of this clone. V and J are TRBV2 and TRBJ2-5; no reliable D call. CDR1 is SNHLY and CDR2 is FYNNEI in the germline V gene. There are 12 residues in the CDR3. V was clipped by 7 bases and J by 1 base, with 7 bases between them. CDR3 sequence reads: CASKEFQETQYF. In nucleotides, the CDR3 is TGTGCCAGCAAGGAGTTCCAAGAGACCCAGTACTTC.

DNA for the CDR3: TGCGCCAGCAGCAGACGGTGGACTAGCGGGAACCAATACGAGCAGTACTTC. Amino acids: CASSRRWTSGNQYEQYF. The rearrangement uses TRBV5-1 and TRBJ2-7, with 12 bases that match TRBD2. The V gene's germline CDR1 is SGHRS and CDR2 YFSETQ. The length of the CDR3 is 17 residues. Germline trimming cut 4 bases from V and 4 bases from J; bases unmatched to any gene: 12.

In this sample, this clone turned up a few times. The J gene is TRBJ2-2, the V gene TRBV5-1, with TRBD2 identical over 7 bases. This CDR3 is built from 14 residues. Germline values: CDR1 SGHRS, CDR2 YFSETQ. V gave up 9 bases and J gave up 0 bases; unmatched junction bases: 5. The CDR3 loop is CAIGAGTNTGELFF. The CDR3 DNA follows: TGCGCCATAGGAGCGGGAACGAACACCGGGGAGCTGTTTTTT.

The gene calls are TRBV27 and TRBJ1-2; D is undetermined. There are 13 residues in the CDR3. CDR1 and CDR2 (germline): MNHEY, SMNVEV (reference sequence). V was trimmed by 5 bases and J by 4 bases, leaving 11 bases between them. CDR3 bases: TGTGCCAGCAGTATGGGTTATTTCTATGGCTACACCTTC. Its protein is CASSMGYFYGYTF.

The chain links TRBV30 to TRBJ1-1, with no clear D. The CDR3 loop spans 10 amino acids. From germline, CDR1 is GTSNPN and CDR2 SVGIG (reference sequence). The V and J ends lost 0 bases and 11 bases respectively, with 7 bases between them. CDR3: CAWSVGSAFF. Here the CDR3 DNA reads TGTGCCTGGAGTGTGGGGTCGGCTTTCTTT.

This rearrangement joins TRBV5-1 to TRBJ1-2, with D perhaps TRBD1 (5 bases). Looked up from germline, CDR1 is SGHRS and CDR2 is YFSETQ. CDR3 length equals 14 residues. Trimming stripped 1 base from V and 8 bases from J, with 15 bases between. The CDR3 region is CASSLSRVEDGYTF. The CDR3 DNA is TGCGCCAGCAGCTTGAGCAGGGTAGAGGACGGCTACACCTTC.

A remark on this clone: Other DNA sequences in this sample translate to the same CDR3. V and J are TRBV7-9 and TRBJ1-1; 9 bases are a match to TRBD1. The CDR3 contains 14 residues. Germline CDR1 SEHNR, CDR2 FQNEAQ (reference sequence). The V segment lost 4 bases and the J segment 6 bases; nucleotides outside the gene matches: 6. The CDR3 loop is CASSYGTGSPEAFF. CDR3 sequence (DNA): TGTGCCAGCAGCTATGGGACAGGGTCCCCTGAAGCTTTCTTT.

In its sample, this clone was seen many times. In the same sample, other DNA sequences code for this CDR3. V gene TRBV15 combines with J gene TRBJ2-1; D is ambiguous. The ends were cut back, 0 bases at V and 10 bases at J, with 7 bases in the middle. CDR3 length: 12 residues. The germline gives CDR1 LNHNV, CDR2 YYDKDF (reference sequence). The CDR3 here is CATSREVGEQFF. CDR3 coding DNA: TGTGCCACCAGCAGAGAGGTAGGCGAGCAGTTCTTC.